The 16 T cell receptor beta chains reported below all come from one sample, sequenced in a study of vaccination and CD4 T cells after COVID-19. Cultured CD4+ T cells had their DNA profiled by the Oncomine TCR Beta short-read assay. TCRdb recomputed calls from the PCR reads with MiXCR, one row per CDR3 protein. The data hold several thousand distinct CDR3 sequences, with 70% to 80% observed a single time. Treatment in this sample: roughly ten-day PBMC culture with coronavirus spike peptide pools or control peptides (ViraFEST assay). The collection of CD4+ T cells from the unexposed donor took place before the COVID-19 pandemic (2011-2018). These receptors' antigens are unknown. The sequenced sample was CD4+ T cells from blood, cultured in vitro. The receptors were gathered from a human donor in good health.

This sequence joins TRBV27 and TRBJ2-3, with D hard to call. V was cut by 0 bases and J by 5 bases, with 3 bases left in between. The germline V gene has CDR1 MNHEY and CDR2 SMNVEV (reference sequence). This CDR3 comprises 12 residues. CDR3: CASSLSGDTQYF. As DNA, the CDR3 is TGTGCCAGCAGTTTATCGGGAGATACGCAGTATTTT.

The chain combines TRBV5-1 with TRBJ1-1; D not certain. V lost 3 bases to trimming and J lost 1 base, with 13 bases between them. This CDR3 comprises 15 residues. CDR1 is SGHRS, CDR2 YFSETQ, per germline. The DNA of the CDR3 is TGCGCCAGCAGCTCCGAGGTAGGGAGGAACACTGAAGCTTTCTTT. Amino acids: CASSSEVGRNTEAFF.

The chain has TRBV6-1 and TRBJ1-2; no clear D gene. Trimming took off 3 bases at V and 8 bases at J, with 13 bases between the two ends. The CDR3 is 13 residues long. From germline, CDR1 is MNHNS and CDR2 SASEGT. CDR3 sequence (DNA): TGTGCCAGCAGTGACATCTCTCTTTCGGGCTACACCTTC. Its protein product is CASSDISLSGYTF.

The chain employs TRBV6-2 or TRBV6-3 and TRBJ2-3; tentative D call: TRBD2 (5 bases). Germline V gives CDR1 MNHEY, CDR2 SVGEGT. The CDR3 covers 14 residues. V dropped 2 bases and J dropped 8 bases, with 14 bases sitting between them. Here the CDR3 reads CASSYDGELSTQYF. In DNA form, the CDR3 reads TGTGCCAGCAGTTACGACGGGGAGTTAAGTACGCAGTATTTT.

The chain joins TRBV10-3 to TRBJ1-5, with 8 nucleotides matching TRBD1. Trimming at V came to 4 bases and at J to 7 bases, leaving 9 bases not matched to a gene. CDR1 is ENHRY and CDR2 is SYGVKD in the germline V gene. The CDR3 sequence is 15 residues long. The chain's CDR3 is CAISGNRGSEQPQHF. The CDR3 DNA reads TGTGCCATCAGTGGGAACAGGGGGTCTGAACAGCCCCAGCATTTT.

The chain has TRBV19 and TRBJ1-1, with TRBD1 as a possible D gene (6 bases). V lost 4 bases and J lost 0, with 15 bases in between. CDR1 and CDR2 (germline): LNHDA, SQIVND (reference sequence). The CDR3 is made up of 16 amino acids. The DNA for the CDR3 is TGTGCCAGTAGTAGAGCGACAGGTCCCATGAACACTGAAGCTTTCTTT. Translation gives CASSRATGPMNTEAFF.

This chain links TRBV27 with TRBJ2-6; unclear D gene. The germline V gene encodes CDR1 MNHEY and CDR2 SMNVEV (reference sequence). V gave up 10 bases and J gave up 1 base, with 5 bases separating them. The CDR3 loop spans 12 amino acids. CDR3 residues: CATSSGANVLTF. CDR3 DNA: TGTGCCACTTCTTCTGGGGCCAACGTCCTGACTTTC.

The gene calls are TRBV6-1 and TRBJ2-1, with unresolved D. Deletions cut 6 bases from V and 5 bases from J, with 17 bases between. Germline V CDR1 and CDR2: MNHNS, SASEGT. The CDR3 loop spans 15 amino acids. The CDR3 region is CASRETPAPNNEQFF. The CDR3 DNA reads as TGTGCCAGCAGGGAGACTCCTGCACCTAACAATGAGCAGTTCTTC.

V and J are TRBV7-9 and TRBJ2-5, with D perhaps matching TRBD1 (5 bases). Trimming cost V 3 bases and J 5 bases, with 13 bases left between them. The CDR3 is made up of 14 amino acids. In germline, CDR1 is SEHNR, CDR2 FQNEAQ (reference sequence). Here the CDR3 reads CASSFLDKRETQYF. In DNA form, the CDR3 reads TGTGCCAGCAGCTTTTTGGACAAACGGGAGACCCAGTACTTC.

V is TRBV23-1 and J is TRBJ1-6; D is ambiguous. TRBV23-1 is an open reading frame, and its role is uncertain. CDR3 size: 12 residues. V was trimmed by 6 bases and J by 9 bases, leaving 9 bases between them. The CDR3 here is CASSPALSPLHF. Here the CDR3 DNA reads TGCGCCAGCAGCCCTGCACTTTCACCCCTCCACTTT.

This clonotype showed up just a few times. The chain recombines TRBV20-1 with TRBJ2-7, with 11 positions matching TRBD2. V shed 4 bases, J shed 2 bases, and the junction held 7 bases outside the gene matches. Germline assignment: CDR1 DFQATT and CDR2 SNEGSKA (reference sequence). CDR3 length: 15 amino acids. The CDR3 region has the DNA TGCAGTGCTATTAGCGGGGGGGCCGTGGCCTACGAGCAGTACTTC. Translation: CSAISGGAVAYEQYF.

This clonotype appeared once. The chain links TRBV19 to TRBJ1-1; D unclear. V was pared by 6 bases and J by 0 bases, with 2 bases between. Germline-derived CDR1 and CDR2 are LNHDA and SQIVND (reference sequence). The CDR3 has 11 residues. DNA of the CDR3: TGTGCCAGTAGCCTGAACACTGAAGCTTTCTTT. Translation gives CASSLNTEAFF.

The chain employs TRBV7-2 and TRBJ2-1, with TRBD2 matching 15 bases. With V trimmed by 2 bases and J by 7 bases, 9 bases remained unmatched. Germline V gene sequence: CDR1 SGHTA, CDR2 FQGNSA. The CDR3 is 18 residues long. For the CDR3, the DNA is TGTGCCAGCAGCTTAAGGACTAGCGGGAGGGTTTCAAGGAATGAGCAGTTCTTC. Translating it yields CASSLRTSGRVSRNEQFF.

The rearrangement links TRBV7-2 to TRBJ2-3; 8 positions agree with TRBD1. The germline V gene has CDR1 SGHTA and CDR2 FQGNSA. Trimming at V came to 5 bases and at J to 4 bases, leaving 5 bases not matched to a gene. The length of the CDR3 is 14 residues. CDR3 sequence reads: CASSQGQGADTQYF. For the CDR3, the DNA is TGTGCCAGCAGCCAAGGACAGGGCGCAGATACGCAGTATTTT.

V is TRBV7-6 and J is TRBJ2-3; TRBD1 aligns across 7 bases. CDR1 and CDR2 (germline): SGHVS, FNYEAQ. The ends lost 1 base at V and 4 bases at J; junction bases unmatched: 5. CDR3 length equals 15 residues. CDR3 sequence reads: CASSLETGYADTQYF. The CDR3 nucleotides read TGTGCCAGCAGCTTAGAGACAGGGTACGCAGATACGCAGTATTTT.

The chain uses TRBV6-2 or TRBV6-3 and TRBJ1-5; 8 nucleotides align to TRBD1. V lost 4 bases and J lost 13; bases outside the gene matches: 3. In germline, CDR1 is MNHEY, CDR2 SVGEGT. The CDR3 sequence is 11 residues long. CDR3 sequence reads: CASSSDRVQHF. CDR3 nucleotides: TGTGCCAGCAGTTCGGACAGGGTTCAGCATTTT.